This is a list of T cell receptor beta chains from one sample in a study of Graves' ophthalmopathy and Graves' hyperthyroidism. From the multiplex PCR reads, TCRdb called clonotypes with MiXCR, one entry per CDR3 protein. Of some 210,000 distinct CDR3 sequences detected, approximately 28% appear once; the ten largest clones hold 9.1%. Sequencing used peripheral blood. The origin of the receptors is a man aged 50-59 years with Graves' ophthalmopathy. The CDR3 runs from the conserved cysteine through the conserved F or W. Each record gives: clone size, V gene, J gene, D gene, CDR3 length, CDR3 protein, CDR3 DNA. D genes are given only for firm matches. Some rows have no size entry. The others give once, few or many, or a class for an expanded clone.

>-|TRBV12-3/TRBV12-4|TRBJ1-2|-|12
CASSLGGDGYTF
TGTGCCAGCAGTTTAGGTGGGGATGGCTACACCTTC
>many|TRBV12-3/TRBV12-4|TRBJ2-2|-|14
CAIGQPTEHGELFF
TGTGCCATAGGACAGCCGACGGAACACGGGGAGCTGTTTTTT
>-|TRBV7-2|TRBJ2-5|-|16
CARSSRDIASRETQYF
TGTGCCAGAAGTTCAAGGGACATAGCTTCCCGGGAGACCCAGTACTTC
>-|TRBV4-1|TRBJ2-5|TRBD2|17
CASSQDQLAGVVETQYF
TGCGCCAGCAGCCAAGATCAACTAGCGGGGGTTGTCGAGACCCAGTACTTC
>many|TRBV6-2/TRBV6-3|TRBJ2-7|-|15
CASSQRRVSFYELYF
TGTGCCAGCAGCCAGAGGAGGGTATCCTTCTACGAGCTGTACTTC
>many|TRBV15|TRBJ1-2|-|16
CATDPYRQAGLGASCF
TGTGCCACCGACCCTTATAGACAGGCGGGATTAGGGGCCTCTTGCTTC
>once|TRBV3-1|TRBJ1-2|-|14
CASSQEAGFYGYTF
TGTGCCAGCAGCCAAGAAGCGGGGTTCTATGGCTACACCTTC
>many|TRBV7-8|TRBJ1-1|TRBD1|14
CASSPTGVNTEAFF
TGTGCCAGCAGTCCTACAGGGGTGAACACTGAAGCTTTCTTT
>-|TRBV12-3/TRBV12-4|TRBJ1-1|-|14
CASSFGVMNTEAFF
TGTGCCAGCAGTTTCGGGGTGATGAACACTGAAGCTTTCTTT
>-|TRBV6-2/TRBV6-3|TRBJ2-7|-|13
CASSSLGPYEQYF
TGTGCCAGCAGTAGTTTGGGGCCCTACGAGCAGTACTTC
>many|TRBV2|TRBJ1-2|TRBD1|14
CASSDRGTGDGYTF
TGTGCCAGCAGTGACCGTGGGACAGGGGATGGCTACACCTTC
>many|TRBV5-1|TRBJ1-4|-|16
CASRPTGETTLEKLFF
TGCGCCAGCAGACCGACAGGAGAGACGACTTTGGAAAAACTGTTTTTT
>-|TRBV11-2|TRBJ2-5|TRBD2|17
CASSPPSSREGQETQYF
TGTGCCAGCAGCCCTCCGAGTTCTCGGGAGGGTCAAGAGACCCAGTACTTC
>many|TRBV12-5|TRBJ1-1|-|14
CASVLDRLNTEAFF
TGTGCTAGTGTTCTAGACAGGTTGAACACTGAAGCTTTCTTT
>many|TRBV12-3/TRBV12-4|TRBJ2-2|-|15
CASRPPGGGTGELFF
TGTGCCAGCAGGCCTCCGGGGGGCGGAACCGGGGAGCTGTTTTTT
>-|TRBV6-2/TRBV6-3|TRBJ2-7|-|13
CASSYIPEGLLYF
TGTGCCAGCAGTTACATTCCAGAGGGCTTGCTGTACTTC
>once|TRBV28|TRBJ1-2|-|14
CASSLRGNNYGYTF
TGTGCCAGCAGTTTAAGGGGAAATAACTATGGCTACACCTTC
>many|TRBV20-1|TRBJ1-1|-|15
CSARALRTVNTEAFF
TGCAGTGCCCGTGCACTCAGGACAGTAAACACTGAAGCTTTCTTT
>-|TRBV6-2/TRBV6-3|TRBJ1-1|-|11
CASSPHNEAFF
TGTGCCAGCAGTCCACACAATGAAGCTTTCTTT
>many|TRBV12-3/TRBV12-4|TRBJ2-7|-|15
CASNLGSGPGYEQYF
TGTGCCAGCAACTTAGGGTCGGGACCGGGGTACGAGCAGTACTTC
>once|TRBV27|TRBJ2-7|TRBD2|15
CASSQGLNTPYEQYF
TGTGCCAGCAGTCAGGGACTAAATACGCCCTACGAGCAGTACTTC
>many|TRBV4-2|TRBJ2-7|TRBD1|16
CASSQEGGRASYEQYF
TGTGCCAGCAGCCAAGAAGGGGGCAGGGCGTCCTACGAGCAGTACTTC
>many|TRBV4-1|TRBJ1-1|TRBD1|19
CASSQDTGTGGPMNTGAFF
TGCGCCAGCAGCCAAGATACAGGGACAGGGGGACCCATGAACACTGGAGCTTTCTTT
>many|TRBV6-5|TRBJ2-2|TRBD2|21
CASSCKVGLAGFIQRTGELFF
TGTGCCAGCAGTTGCAAAGTGGGGCTAGCGGGATTTATACAGAGGACCGGGGAGCTGTTTTTT
>many|TRBV12-3/TRBV12-4|TRBJ1-5|-|15
CASSLDTFSNQPQHF
TGTGCCAGCAGTTTAGACACGTTTAGCAATCAGCCCCAGCATTTT
>many|TRBV19|TRBJ1-5|-|14
CASILSGGNQPQHF
TGTGCCAGTATTCTCTCGGGGGGGAATCAGCCCCAGCATTTT
>many|TRBV6-2/TRBV6-3|TRBJ2-3|-|15
CASSYQRDGTDTQYF
TGTGCCAGCAGTTACCAAAGGGATGGCACAGATACGCAGTATTTT
>-|TRBV7-2|TRBJ2-5|-|14
CASSLGSQGETQYF
TGTGCCAGCAGCTTAGGTTCCCAGGGGGAGACCCAGTACTTC
>-|TRBV2|TRBJ2-2|-|14
CASIEGAGTGELFF
TGTGCCAGCATAGAGGGAGCGGGCACCGGGGAGCTGTTTTTT
>many|TRBV7-6|TRBJ2-2|-|18
CASSPIPRRFANTGELFF
TGTGCCAGCAGCCCGATCCCCAGGAGATTCGCGAACACCGGGGAGCTGTTTTTT
>many|TRBV5-4|TRBJ2-7|-|14
CASSLDQGTVEQYF
TGTGCCAGCAGCTTGGATCAGGGGACCGTCGAGCAGTACTTC
>-|TRBV15|TRBJ1-1|-|14
CATSRNSGLTEAFF
TGTGCCACCAGCAGAAATTCAGGGCTCACTGAAGCTTTCTTT
>many|TRBV19|TRBJ2-7|-|14
CASSGGGYSYEQYF
TGTGCCAGTAGTGGTGGCGGCTACTCCTACGAGCAGTACTTC
>-|TRBV6-5|TRBJ1-2|-|12
CASSYSREGYTF
TGTGCCAGCAGTTACTCCCGGGAAGGCTACACCTTC
>many|TRBV28|TRBJ2-7|-|17
CASSFSMPDHPSYEQYF
TGTGCCAGCAGTTTTTCCATGCCGGACCACCCCTCCTACGAGCAGTACTTC
>many|TRBV27|TRBJ1-5|-|13
CASSVAVAQPQHF
TGTGCCAGCAGTGTGGCAGTCGCACAGCCCCAGCATTTT
>many|TRBV6-5|TRBJ2-5|TRBD1|14
CASSSTGSRETQYF
TGTGCCAGCAGTTCGACAGGGTCACGGGAGACCCAGTACTTC
>many|TRBV9|TRBJ1-2|-|13
CASSVSGAYGYTF
TGTGCCAGCAGCGTATCAGGGGCCTATGGCTACACCTTC
>many|TRBV28|TRBJ1-5|-|14
CASSNRAGVQPQHF
TGTGCCAGCAGTAACAGGGCCGGCGTTCAGCCCCAGCATTTT
>many|TRBV12-3/TRBV12-4|TRBJ1-5|TRBD1|16
CASSSRGPSSNQPQHF
TGTGCCAGCAGTTCAAGGGGGCCTTCCAGCAATCAGCCCCAGCATTTT
>-|TRBV2|TRBJ2-7|-|13
CASIDGGGTGQYF
TGTGCCAGCATAGACGGGGGCGGTACGGGGCAGTACTTC
>many|TRBV24-1|TRBJ2-5|TRBD1|16
CATSGQGGTIQETQYF
TGTGCCACCAGTGGACAGGGGGGTACAATACAAGAGACCCAGTACTTC
>-|TRBV19|TRBJ2-7|TRBD1|13
CASSIGQGTEQYF
TGTGCCAGTAGTATAGGACAGGGCACCGAGCAGTACTTC
>many|TRBV3-1|TRBJ1-2|TRBD1|16
CASSRSRDSPNYGYTF
TGTGCCAGCAGCCGCTCACGGGACAGCCCTAACTATGGCTACACCTTC
>-|TRBV6-2/TRBV6-3|TRBJ1-1|-|12
CASRGRRAEAFF
TGTGCCAGCAGGGGTCGGCGAGCTGAAGCTTTCTTT
>many|TRBV29-1|TRBJ2-2|-|12
CSALQGSGELFF
TGCAGCGCTTTACAGGGATCCGGGGAGCTGTTTTTT
>many|TRBV14|TRBJ2-3|TRBD2|16
CASSQEKAGVEDTQYF
TGTGCCAGCAGCCAAGAGAAGGCGGGAGTGGAAGATACGCAGTATTTT
>-|TRBV7-2|TRBJ2-5|-|13
CASSLATLLAQYF
TGTGCCAGCAGCTTAGCGACTTTGCTAGCCCAGTACTTC